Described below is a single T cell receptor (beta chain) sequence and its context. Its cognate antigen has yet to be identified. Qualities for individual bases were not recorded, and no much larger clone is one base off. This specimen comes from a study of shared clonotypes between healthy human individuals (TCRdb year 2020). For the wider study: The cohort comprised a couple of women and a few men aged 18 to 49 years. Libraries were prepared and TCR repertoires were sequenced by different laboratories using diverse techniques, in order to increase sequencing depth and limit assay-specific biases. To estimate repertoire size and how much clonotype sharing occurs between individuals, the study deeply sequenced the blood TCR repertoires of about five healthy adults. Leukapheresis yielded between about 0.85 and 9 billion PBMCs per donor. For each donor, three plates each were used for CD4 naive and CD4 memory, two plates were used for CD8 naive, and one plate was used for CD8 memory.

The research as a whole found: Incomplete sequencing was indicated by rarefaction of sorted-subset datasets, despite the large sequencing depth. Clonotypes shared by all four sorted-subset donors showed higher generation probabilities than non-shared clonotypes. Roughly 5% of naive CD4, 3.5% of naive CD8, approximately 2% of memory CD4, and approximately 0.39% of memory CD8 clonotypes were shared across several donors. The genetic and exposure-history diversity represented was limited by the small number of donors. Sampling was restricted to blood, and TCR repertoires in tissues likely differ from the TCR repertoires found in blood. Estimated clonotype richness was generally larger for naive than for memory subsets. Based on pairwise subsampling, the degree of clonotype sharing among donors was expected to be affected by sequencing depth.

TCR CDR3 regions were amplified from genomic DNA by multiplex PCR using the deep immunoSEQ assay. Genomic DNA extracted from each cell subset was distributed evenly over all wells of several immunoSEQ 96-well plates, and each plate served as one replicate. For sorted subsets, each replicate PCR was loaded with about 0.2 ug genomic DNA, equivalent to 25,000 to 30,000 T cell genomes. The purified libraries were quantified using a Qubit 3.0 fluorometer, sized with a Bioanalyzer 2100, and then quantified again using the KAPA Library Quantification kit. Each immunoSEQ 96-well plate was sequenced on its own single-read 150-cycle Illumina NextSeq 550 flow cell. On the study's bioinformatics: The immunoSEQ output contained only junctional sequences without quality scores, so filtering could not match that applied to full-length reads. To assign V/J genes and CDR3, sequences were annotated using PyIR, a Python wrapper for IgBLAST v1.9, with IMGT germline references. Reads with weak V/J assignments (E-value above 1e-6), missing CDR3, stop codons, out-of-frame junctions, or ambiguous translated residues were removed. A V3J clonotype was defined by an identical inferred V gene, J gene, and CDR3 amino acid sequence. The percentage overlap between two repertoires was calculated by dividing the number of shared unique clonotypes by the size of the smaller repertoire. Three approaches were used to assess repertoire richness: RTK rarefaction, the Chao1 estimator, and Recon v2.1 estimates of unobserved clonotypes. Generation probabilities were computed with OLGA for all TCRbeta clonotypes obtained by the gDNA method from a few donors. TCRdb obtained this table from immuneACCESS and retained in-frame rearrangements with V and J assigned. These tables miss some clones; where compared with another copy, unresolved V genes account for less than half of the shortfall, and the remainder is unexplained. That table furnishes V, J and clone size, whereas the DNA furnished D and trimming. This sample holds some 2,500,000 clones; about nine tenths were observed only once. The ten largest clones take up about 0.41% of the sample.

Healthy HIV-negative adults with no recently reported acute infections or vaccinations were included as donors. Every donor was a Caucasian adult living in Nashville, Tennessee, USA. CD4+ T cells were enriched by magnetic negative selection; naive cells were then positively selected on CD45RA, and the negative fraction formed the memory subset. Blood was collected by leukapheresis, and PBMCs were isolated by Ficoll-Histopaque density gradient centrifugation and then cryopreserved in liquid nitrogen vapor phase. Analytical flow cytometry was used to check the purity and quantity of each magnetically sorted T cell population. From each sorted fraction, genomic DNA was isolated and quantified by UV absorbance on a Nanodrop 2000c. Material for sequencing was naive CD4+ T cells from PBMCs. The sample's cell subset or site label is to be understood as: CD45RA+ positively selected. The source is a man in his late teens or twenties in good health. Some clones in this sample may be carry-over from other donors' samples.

This receptor carries the CDR3 CASSEDRFSEKLFF. The sequenced DNA is TGTGCCAGCAGCGAAGACAGGTTTAGTGAAAAACTGTTTTTT. The sequence joins TRBV9 to TRBJ1-4; D gene: possibly TRBD1, on 6 matching bases. The germline V gene specifies SGDLS as CDR1 and YYNGEE as CDR2. Measured from the cysteine to the phenylalanine, the CDR3 is 14 residues long. Just the 42-base CDR3 DNA is kept, in frame starting at base 1. V was cut back by 3 bases and J by 7 bases, leaving a gap of 13 bases between them.